This entry lists 20 T cell receptor beta chains sequenced from one sample in a study of blood T cell repertoires in COVID-19. Libraries were prepared by immunoSEQ multiplex PCR; TCRdb keeps only in-frame clonotypes and omits some of them. The repertoire holds 270,000 or so clones, with 65% to 85% as singletons. Sequencing used peripheral blood. The source of these receptors is a human donor with COVID-19, enrolled during active disease. The donor label of this sample is uncertain.

The CDR3 coding sequence is TGCGCCAGCAGCAGCGGACAGGGTCCTTTAACCTCCTACGAGCAGTACTTC. It yields the protein CASSSGQGPLTSYEQYF. The chain carries TRBV5-1 and TRBJ2-7; TRBD1 agrees at 8 bases. J was trimmed by 0 bases and V by 4 bases; bases with no gene match: 12. This CDR3 region has 17 residues. The V gene's germline CDR1 is SGHRS and CDR2 YFSETQ.

This rearrangement joins TRBV3-1 (or the pseudogene TRBV3-2) to TRBJ1-1; TRBD1 might be the D (5 bases). V lost 0 bases, J lost 5 bases, and 7 bases lay in between. Germline loops: CDR1 LGHDT, CDR2 YNNKEL (reference sequence). This CDR3 region has 13 residues. CDR3 nucleotide sequence: TGTGCCAGCAGCCAAGACGGGGGTACTGAAGCTTTCTTT. It yields the protein CASSQDGGTEAFF.

V and J are TRBV14 and TRBJ1-1, with 8 nucleotides matching TRBD1. Germline V gene data show CDR1 as SGHDN and CDR2 as FVKESK. This CDR3 has 15 amino acids. Trimming removed 0 bases from V and 8 bases from J; junction bases left unmatched: 8. The CDR3 nucleotides are TGTGCCAGCAGCCAAGATTTCGACAGGGGTTTCGAAGCTTTCTTT. This translates into CASSQDFDRGFEAFF.

The V gene is TRBV7-8, the J gene TRBJ1-5, with D hard to call. From germline, CDR1 is SGHVS and CDR2 FQNEAQ. The V gene lost 3 bases and the J gene lost 4 bases, with 13 bases spanning the gap. The CDR3 totals 15 residues. Written as DNA, the CDR3 is TGTGCCAGCAGCTTGAATGTGGGCGGGAATCAGCCCCAGCATTTT. Amino acid sequence: CASSLNVGGNQPQHF.

The V and J genes are TRBV7-2 and TRBJ2-7; no firm D call. From germline, CDR1 is SGHTA and CDR2 FQGNSA. This CDR3 contains 14 residues. Trimming pared 1 base from V and 5 bases from J, leaving 12 bases between. The CDR3 sequence: CASSLGRSRHEQYF. The CDR3 region has the DNA TGTGCCAGCAGCTTAGGACGGTCGAGGCACGAGCAGTACTTC.

This rearrangement joins TRBV7-9 to TRBJ2-1; D is possibly TRBD1 (5 bases). Germline assignment: CDR1 SEHNR and CDR2 FQNEAQ (reference sequence). V lost 1 base and J lost 10, with 11 bases in between. The CDR3 runs to 13 residues. The CDR3 nucleotides are TGTGCCAGCAGCTTAGAAGGGGTGGGGGAGCAGTTCTTC. Protein product: CASSLEGVGEQFF.

This rearrangement joins TRBV5-1 to TRBJ2-5; TRBD2 is a possible D gene (5 bases). Trimming removed 0 bases at V and 5 bases at J, with 14 bases between. CDR3 length: 15 residues. CDR1 is SGHRS, CDR2 YFSETQ, per germline. The DNA for the CDR3 is TGCGCCAGCAGCTTGGCCAGACAATCGGGGGAGACCCAGTACTTC. Its translation is CASSLARQSGETQYF.

This clone was recorded once. The chain has TRBV10-1 and TRBJ2-5, with 7 nucleotides matching TRBD1. Trimming at V came to 4 bases and at J to 4 bases, leaving 9 bases not matched to a gene. The CDR3 sequence is 15 residues long. Germline V lookup: CDR1 WNHNN, CDR2 SYGVQD (reference sequence). Here the CDR3 DNA reads TGCGCCAGCAGTGCCCGTACAGGGGACGGAGAGACCCAGTACTTC. This gives the protein CASSARTGDGETQYF.

The chain couples TRBV6-5 to TRBJ2-5; the D gene is possibly TRBD1 (5 bases). Trimming cost V 7 bases and J 2 bases, with 17 bases left between them. This CDR3 has 15 residues. Germline V gives CDR1 MNHEY, CDR2 SVGAGI. The CDR3 loop is CASTNLRGGQETQYF. The DNA of the CDR3 is TGTGCCAGCACTAACCTTAGGGGTGGGCAAGAGACCCAGTACTTC.

V gene TRBV30 combines with J gene TRBJ2-7, with 8 bases fitting TRBD1. CDR3 length equals 11 residues. Losses at the gene ends were 2 bases for V and 10 bases for J; bases not matched to a gene: 4. Germline assignment: CDR1 GTSNPN and CDR2 SVGIG (reference sequence). CDR3 sequence reads: CAWSLDRGQYF. CDR3 DNA: TGTGCCTGGAGTCTAGACAGGGGACAGTACTTC. Full variable domain (remainder filled in from reference TRBV30 and TRBJ2-7): SQTIHQWPATLVQPVGSPLSLECTVEGTSNPNLYWYRQAAGRGLQLLFYSVGIGQISSEVPQNLSASRPQDRQFILSSKKLLLSDSGFYLCAWSLDRGQYFGPGTRLTVT.

The chain has TRBV7-2 and TRBJ1-2; 7 nucleotides match TRBD1. V shed 4 bases and J 2 bases; nucleotides not matched to a gene: 16. Germline CDR1 is SGHTA and CDR2 is FQGNSA. The CDR3 covers 18 residues. The chain's CDR3 is CASSSYDSGQTLNYGYTF. The DNA for the CDR3 is TGTGCCAGCAGCTCATATGACTCGGGACAGACCTTGAACTATGGCTACACCTTC.

This clone was recorded only once. The chain couples TRBV4-3 to TRBJ1-4; the D gene is possibly TRBD1 (6 bases). The germline V gene has CDR1 LGHNA and CDR2 YSLEER. V lost 0 bases and J 4 bases, leaving 6 bases between the germline ends. This CDR3 region has 14 residues. The CDR3 coding sequence is TGCGCCAGCAGCCAAGAACAGGGTAATGAAAAACTGTTTTTT. This gives the protein CASSQEQGNEKLFF.

The chain joins TRBV7-3 to TRBJ2-2, with D possibly TRBD1 on 6 matching bases. V lost 5 bases, J lost 0 bases, and 13 bases lay in between. Germline V gene sequence: CDR1 SGHTA, CDR2 FQGTGA. The CDR3 sequence is 16 residues long. This CDR3 is CASSRATGPNTGELFF. CDR3 nucleotides: TGTGCCAGCAGCCGAGCGACAGGACCGAACACCGGGGAGCTGTTTTTT.

Only a few counts were recorded for this clone. V is TRBV4-1 and J is TRBJ1-6; TRBD1 is a possible D gene (5 bases). V was cut by 1 base and J by 8 bases, with 21 bases left in between. The CDR3 length is 18 residues. Germline V lookup: CDR1 MGHRA, CDR2 YSYEKL. This CDR3 is CASSQVGQLSGGDSPLHF. The CDR3 bases are TGCGCCAGCAGCCAAGTCGGCCAGCTTAGTGGAGGGGATTCACCCCTCCACTTT.

The V call is TRBV28, the J call TRBJ1-5, with TRBD1 as a possible D gene (6 bases). The length of the CDR3 is 15 residues. Per germline, CDR1 MDHEN and CDR2 SYDVKM. With 5 bases removed from V and 6 bases from J, the gap between germline ends came to 17 bases. CDR3 amino acids: CASSPAGAGGQPQHF. The CDR3 DNA sequence: TGTGCCAGCAGTCCGGCGGGGGCGGGAGGTCAGCCCCAGCATTTT. Variable domain in full (rest from reference TRBV28 and TRBJ1-5): DVKVTQSSRYLVKRTGEKVFLECVQDMDHENMFWYRQDPGLGLRLIYFSYDVKMKEKGDIPEGYSVSREKKERFSLILESASTNQTSMYLCASSPAGAGGQPQHFGDGTRLSIL.

The rearrangement uses TRBV3-1 (or the pseudogene TRBV3-2) and TRBJ2-1, with D perhaps TRBD2 (6 bases). The CDR3 has 15 residues. V lost 3 bases to trimming and J lost 5 bases, with 14 bases between them. Per germline, CDR1 LGHDT and CDR2 YNNKEL (reference sequence). In DNA, the CDR3 is TGTGCCAGCAGCCAGTTTGAAGCGGGCAACAATGAGCAGTTCTTC. Its translation: CASSQFEAGNNEQFF.

The rearrangement links TRBV19 to TRBJ1-1, with a weak D call TRBD1 (6 bases). Trimming took off 5 bases at V and 1 base at J, with 11 bases between the two ends. The CDR3 is 14 residues long. Germline values: CDR1 LNHDA, CDR2 SQIVND (reference sequence). CDR3 in amino acids: CASSVDRRNTEAFF. For the CDR3, the DNA is TGTGCCAGTAGTGTGGACAGACGGAACACTGAAGCTTTCTTT. Looking up the rest from reference TRBV19 and TRBJ1-1 gives the full variable domain: DGGITQSPKYLFRKEGQNVTLSCEQNLNHDAMYWYRQDPGQGLRLIYYSQIVNDFQKGDIAEGYSVSREKKESFPLTVTSAQKNPTAFYLCASSVDRRNTEAFFGQGTRLTVV.

This clone occurred once. The V and J genes are TRBV3-1 (or the pseudogene TRBV3-2) and TRBJ1-2; D possibly corresponds to TRBD1 (6 bases). CDR1 is LGHDT and CDR2 is YNNKEL in the germline V gene (reference sequence). The CDR3 totals 16 residues. Trimming stripped 4 bases from V and 5 bases from J, with 20 bases between. The CDR3, as DNA: TGTGCCAGCAGCCCCCTCGGGCGAGGGGGTGATTATGGCTACACCTTC. It codes for CASSPLGRGGDYGYTF.

The chain joins TRBV6-5 to TRBJ1-5; 7 bases fit TRBD1. Unmatched junction bases numbered 11, after V lost 6 bases and J lost 6 bases. The CDR3 has 15 residues. Per the germline V gene, CDR1 is MNHEY and CDR2 is SVGAGI. The CDR3 nucleotides read TGTGCCAGCAGGATGAAGGGGGCGATGGGTCAGCCCCAGCATTTT. Its protein is CASRMKGAMGQPQHF.

The chain combines TRBV7-2 with TRBJ2-1, with 8 bases lining up with TRBD2. V lost 7 bases, J lost 8 bases, and 13 bases stayed unmatched. Germline V CDR1 and CDR2: SGHTA, FQGNSA. The CDR3 runs to 15 residues. This CDR3 is CASTRTAGEVHEQFF. The CDR3 nucleotides are TGTGCCAGCACCCGAACAGCGGGAGAAGTCCATGAGCAGTTCTTC.